This is a list of T cell receptor beta chains from one sample in a study of blood T cells in healthy people across ages. TCRdb re-analysed the 5' RACE reads in MiXCR, keeping a single row per CDR3 protein. The table has some 860,000 distinct CDR3 sequences, approximately 60% seen once. The sequenced sample consisted of blood. The receptors derive from a man in his forties in good health. The CDR3 runs from the conserved cysteine through the conserved F or W. Each record gives: V gene, D gene, clone size, J gene, CDR3 DNA, CDR3 protein. The D gene is left open where the match is weak. Clone sizes are given selectively: once, few, many, or a class where the clone is expanded.

TRBV7-9,NA,NA,TRBJ2-7,TGTGCCAGCAGCTTAGGGGCAGGCTATTACGAGCAGTACTTC,CASSLGAGYYEQYF
TRBV6-6,NA,NA,TRBJ2-7,TGTGCCGGCAGTACGGGCTACGAGCAGTACTTC,CAGSTGYEQYF
TRBV7-2,NA,NA,TRBJ2-7,TGTGCCAGCAGCTTAGACCCCTGGTACGAGCAGTACTTC,CASSLDPWYEQYF
TRBV7-3,NA,NA,TRBJ1-1,TGTGCCAGCAGCTTGTCGGCACCAAGGGTCACTGAAGCTTTCTTT,CASSLSAPRVTEAFF
TRBV9,NA,NA,TRBJ2-7,TGTGCCAGCAGCGTCGGAAATCGCCCAACCTACGAGCAGTACTTC,CASSVGNRPTYEQYF
TRBV7-2,NA,NA,TRBJ2-7,TGTGCCAGCAGCTCGTCTAGAAACCCGTACGAGCAGTACTTC,CASSSSRNPYEQYF
TRBV3-1,NA,NA,TRBJ1-2,TGTGCCAGCAGCCCGAATCTAACTCCCAACTATGGCTACACCTTC,CASSPNLTPNYGYTF
TRBV7-2,NA,NA,TRBJ2-1,TGTGCCAGCAGCTTAGAAGGGGTCAGTGAGCAGTTCTTC,CASSLEGVSEQFF
TRBV7-8,NA,NA,TRBJ1-5,TGTGCCAGCAGCTTAGATCCCAACGGCGGCAGGGAGCATTTT,CASSLDPNGGREHF
TRBV5-1,TRBD1,NA,TRBJ1-1,TGCGCCAGCAGCTCCGGACAGGGGGTTTTAGCTGAAGCTTTCTTT,CASSSGQGVLAEAFF
TRBV7-2,NA,NA,TRBJ1-5,TGTGCCAGCAGCTTGGATCGACAGGCTCCTCAGCCCCAGCATTTT,CASSLDRQAPQPQHF
TRBV5-1,NA,few,TRBJ2-1,TGCGCCAGCAGCTTGGCCAGCGGAGTATCCTACAATGAGCAGTTCTTC,CASSLASGVSYNEQFF
TRBV6-2/TRBV6-3,NA,few,TRBJ2-1,TGTGCCAGCAGTTTGGAGGGGGCTTCCTACAATGAGCAGTTCTTC,CASSLEGASYNEQFF
TRBV28,NA,NA,TRBJ1-2,TGTGCCAGCAGTTCCGGACTGAAGAACTATGGCTACACCTTC,CASSSGLKNYGYTF
TRBV18,TRBD1,NA,TRBJ2-1,TGTGCCAGCGCCCAAACAGGGGTCAATGAGCAGTTCTTC,CASAQTGVNEQFF
TRBV28,TRBD1,NA,TRBJ2-5,TGTGCCAGCAGTTCTCTGGGACAGCGCCAAGAGACCCAGTACTTC,CASSSLGQRQETQYF
TRBV3-1,NA,NA,TRBJ1-6,TGTGCCAGCAGCCAGCAGCGCTCAAGTTCACCCCTCCACTTT,CASSQQRSSSPLHF
TRBV7-3,TRBD2,NA,TRBJ2-3,TGTGCCAGCAGCTCGGCTAGCGGGGGGGCGGGCACAGATACGCAGTATTTT,CASSSASGGAGTDTQYF
TRBV7-9,TRBD1,NA,TRBJ1-5,TGTGCCAGCAGCGGACAGGGGGCAGGTCAGCCCCAGCATTTT,CASSGQGAGQPQHF
TRBV28,TRBD1,NA,TRBJ1-4,TGTGCCAGCAGACCAGGGGGCGTTGGTGAAAAACTGTTTTTT,CASRPGGVGEKLFF
TRBV28,NA,NA,TRBJ1-5,TGTGCCAGCAGTTTGCCGGGATATAGCAATCAGCCCCAGCATTTT,CASSLPGYSNQPQHF
TRBV2,TRBD1,few,TRBJ2-5,TGTGCCAGCAGCCAGGGACAGAGAGAGACCCAGTACTTC,CASSQGQRETQYF
TRBV3-1,NA,NA,TRBJ2-4,TGTGCCAGCAGCGAAGATATAGCCAAAAACATTCAGTACTTC,CASSEDIAKNIQYF
TRBV10-2,NA,NA,TRBJ1-4,TGCGCCAGCAGTGAGGGCAGGCAAAGCGGTGAAAAACTGTTTTTT,CASSEGRQSGEKLFF
TRBV7-3,TRBD2,NA,TRBJ2-5,TGTGCCAGCCGCACTAGCGGGGTCCACAATGAGCAGTACTTC,CASRTSGVHNEQYF
TRBV29-1,TRBD1,NA,TRBJ1-4,TGCAGCGCGGGACAGGCGGCAACTAATGAAAAACTGTTTTTT,CSAGQAATNEKLFF
TRBV4-3,NA,once,TRBJ2-6,TGCGCCAGCAGCCTCACCTTGGGTGCTGGGGCCAACGTCCTGACTTTC,CASSLTLGAGANVLTF
TRBV10-3,TRBD1,NA,TRBJ2-7,TGTGCCATCAGTGACCCGACAGGGGGGTACGAGCAGTACTTC,CAISDPTGGYEQYF
TRBV29-1,TRBD1,few,TRBJ2-7,TGCAGCGCGACAGGGATCAACTCCTACGAGCAGTACTTC,CSATGINSYEQYF
TRBV29-1,NA,few,TRBJ2-7,TGCAGCGCCGGGTTCTCCTACGAGCAGTACTTC,CSAGFSYEQYF
TRBV20-1,TRBD1,NA,TRBJ1-2,TGCAGTGCTAGACTAGACAGGGGCTATGGCTACACCTTC,CSARLDRGYGYTF
TRBV20-1,NA,NA,TRBJ2-5,TGCAGTGTCACAAGCTGGGGGGCTCCCTTCCAAGAGACCCAGTACTTC,CSVTSWGAPFQETQYF
TRBV5-4,TRBD1,NA,TRBJ2-3,TGTGCCAGCAGCGGGACAGGAGTGGGGACGCAGTATTTT,CASSGTGVGTQYF
TRBV6-2/TRBV6-3,TRBD1,NA,TRBJ2-3,TGTGCCAGCAGTACCCGGGACAGCATCACAGATACGCAGTATTTT,CASSTRDSITDTQYF
TRBV14,NA,once,TRBJ2-5,TGTGCCAGCAGCCAAGGAGGATCACACCCGTACCAAGAGACCCAGTACTTC,CASSQGGSHPYQETQYF
TRBV18,NA,NA,TRBJ2-3,TGTGCCAGCTCCCGGGAGAGTAACACAGATACGCAGTATTTT,CASSRESNTDTQYF
TRBV20-1,NA,NA,TRBJ1-5,TGCAGTGCTAGTCCGGGGGGCAATCAGCCCCAGCATTTT,CSASPGGNQPQHF
TRBV20-1,TRBD2,few,TRBJ2-7,TGCAGTGCTTTCCGGACTAGCGGGAGGTACGAGCAGTACTTC,CSAFRTSGRYEQYF
TRBV28,NA,NA,TRBJ2-4,TGTGCCAGCAGTCCACCTAGGGCCCCCTACGGGCAGTACTTC,CASSPPRAPYGQYF
TRBV7-8,NA,NA,TRBJ1-2,TGTGCCAGCAGCGAAACAGGGAGCGAAGGCTACACCTTC,CASSETGSEGYTF
TRBV4-3,TRBD1,once,TRBJ2-7,TGCGCCAGCAGCCAAGGGACAGGGGAAGGGTCCTACGAGCAGTACTTC,CASSQGTGEGSYEQYF